This TCR beta chain was retrieved from a study of shared clonotypes between healthy human individuals. Researchers reported that CD8 memory united CD45RO+ cells with CCR7-negative CD45RA+ TemRA cells. The CDR3 is made up of 13 amino acids. V gave up 9 bases and J gave up 2 bases, with 12 bases separating them. Germline-derived CDR1 and CDR2 are ENHRY and SYGVKD. Study processing details: Quality scores were absent from the junction-only immunoSEQ sequences, so filtering differed. The data were produced by immunoSEQ multiplex PCR, yet TCRdb's version contains in-frame clones alone and is incomplete. V, J and clone size reflect that table, while D and trimming were determined from the DNA. Here the sample spans approximately 400,000 clones, roughly 96% being singletons.

The chain recombines TRBV10-3 with TRBJ2-3; D unclear. The sample was memory CD8+ T cells sorted from blood. The subset here: CD45RO+ cells pooled with CCR7-negative TemRA cells. This TCR was recovered from a man aged 25-45 years in good health. CDR3 DNA sequence: TGTGCCATTAACGTGGTATTCACAGATACGCAGTATTTT. Translated: CAINVVFTDTQYF.